The clone carrying this TCR delta chain was observed a handful of times. A far larger clone is one base from this, pointing to a likely read error. TCRdb called clones anew from the multiplex PCR reads with CATT. The sample comprises 45,000 to 60,000 delta-chain clones, roughly 2% of which are singletons, and 24% rests with the top ten. Bulk repertoires came from Vgamma9/Vdelta2+ or Vdelta2-negative gammadelta T cells flow-sorted from PBMC. Germline V gives CDR1 TVYSNPD, CDR2 GDNSRS (reference sequence). This CDR3 is 19 amino acids long. This entry belongs to a study of γδ T cells in repeated Plasmodium falciparum infection.

The specimen sequenced was gamma-delta T cells from blood. J is TRDJ1 and V is TRDV3; 13 bases are a match to TRDD3. This sequence originates from a pool of human donors (malaria-infected and uninfected, not separated). This chain's CDR3 is CAFMSPTTGGYGDTDKLTF. The DNA of the CDR3 is TGTGCCTTTATGTCTCCTACGACTGGGGGATACGGGGACACCGATAAACTCACCTTT.